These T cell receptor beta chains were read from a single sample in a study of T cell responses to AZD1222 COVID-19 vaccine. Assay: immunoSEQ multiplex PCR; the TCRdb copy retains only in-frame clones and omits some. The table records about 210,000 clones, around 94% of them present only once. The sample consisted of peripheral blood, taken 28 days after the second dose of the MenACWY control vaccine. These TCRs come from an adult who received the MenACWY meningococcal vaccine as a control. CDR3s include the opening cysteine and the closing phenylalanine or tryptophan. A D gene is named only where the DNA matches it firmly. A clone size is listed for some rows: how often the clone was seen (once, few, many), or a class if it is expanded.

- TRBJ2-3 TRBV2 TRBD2 CASSSTSGGLGDTQYF TGTGCCAGCAGCTCGACTAGCGGGGGACTGGGAGATACGCAGTATTTT
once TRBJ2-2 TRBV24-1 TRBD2 CATSDDRGLLNTGELFF TGTGCCACCAGTGATGATAGGGGACTACTGAACACCGGGGAGCTGTTTTTT
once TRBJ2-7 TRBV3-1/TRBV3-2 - CASSQARPDYEQYF TGTGCCAGCAGCCAAGCTAGGCCCGACTACGAGCAGTACTTC
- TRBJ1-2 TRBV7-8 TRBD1 CASSPYFPGTGGLYGYTF TGTGCCAGCAGCCCTTATTTTCCCGGGACAGGGGGCCTCTATGGCTACACCTTC
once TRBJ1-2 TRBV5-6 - CASSLNGLYGYTF TGTGCCAGCAGCTTGAACGGTCTCTATGGCTACACCTTC
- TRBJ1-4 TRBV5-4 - CASSLKVGNNEKLFF TGTGCCAGCAGCTTAAAGGTGGGGAATAATGAAAAACTGTTTTTT
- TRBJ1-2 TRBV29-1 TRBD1 CSVVRDRNGYTF TGCAGCGTCGTCCGGGACAGGAATGGCTACACCTTC
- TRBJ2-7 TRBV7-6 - CASSGGTASYEQYF TGTGCCAGCAGCGGAGGGACAGCCTCCTACGAGCAGTACTTC
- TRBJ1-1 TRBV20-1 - CSASAGDTEAFF TGCAGTGCTAGTGCTGGGGACACTGAAGCTTTCTTT
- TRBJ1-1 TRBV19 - CASIRDPRTEAFF TGTGCCAGTATCCGGGACCCTCGCACTGAAGCTTTCTTT
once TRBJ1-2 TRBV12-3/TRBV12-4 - CASSSSANYGYTF TGTGCCAGCAGCTCCTCAGCTAACTATGGCTACACCTTC
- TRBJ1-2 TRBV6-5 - CASSYSLADGYTF TGTGCCAGCAGTTACTCCTTAGCGGATGGCTACACCTTC
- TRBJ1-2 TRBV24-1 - CATSDFRTGYGYTF TGTGCCACCAGTGATTTCCGGACCGGCTATGGCTACACCTTC
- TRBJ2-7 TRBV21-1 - CASSKEKFYEQYF TGTGCCAGCAGCAAAGAGAAGTTCTACGAGCAGTACTTC
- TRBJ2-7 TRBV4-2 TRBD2 CASSQAGTTGYEQYF TGTGCCAGCAGCCAGGCCGGGACTACCGGATACGAGCAGTACTTC
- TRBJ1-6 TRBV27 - CASSSGYEGMAYNSPLHF TGTGCCAGCAGTTCAGGTTATGAGGGGATGGCCTATAATTCACCCCTCCACTTT
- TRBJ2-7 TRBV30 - CAWSVVSYPYEQYF TGTGCCTGGAGTGTTGTGTCATACCCCTACGAGCAGTACTTC
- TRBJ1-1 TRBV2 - CASSDPPGLIVNTEAFF TGTGCCAGCAGTGATCCTCCGGGGTTGATAGTGAACACTGAAGCTTTCTTT
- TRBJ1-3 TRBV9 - CASSPPGSPSGNTIYF TGTGCCAGCAGCCCCCCCGGATCTCCTTCTGGAAACACCATATATTTT
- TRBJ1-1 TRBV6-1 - CASSEVRGVEAFF TGTGCCAGCAGTGAAGTTCGCGGGGTTGAAGCTTTCTTT
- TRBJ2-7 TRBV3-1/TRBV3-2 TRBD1 CASSPGGRRNRLGYEQYF TGTGCCAGCAGCCCAGGGGGCAGGAGGAATAGGTTGGGCTACGAGCAGTACTTC
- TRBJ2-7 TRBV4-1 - CASSQALMDEQYF TGCGCCAGCAGCCAAGCGTTGATGGACGAGCAGTACTTC
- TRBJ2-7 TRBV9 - CASSVARESYEQYF TGTGCCAGCAGCGTAGCTCGGGAATCCTACGAGCAGTACTTC
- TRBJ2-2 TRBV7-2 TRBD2 CASSLVPAGANTGELFF TGTGCCAGCAGCTTAGTGCCAGCGGGAGCGAACACCGGGGAGCTGTTTTTT
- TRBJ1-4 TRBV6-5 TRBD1 CASISPGTGAEKLFF TGTGCCAGCATTAGCCCCGGGACAGGGGCCGAAAAACTGTTTTTT
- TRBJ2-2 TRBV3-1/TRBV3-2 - CASSRSSQHTGELFF TGTGCCAGCAGCCGGTCTAGCCAACATACCGGGGAGCTGTTTTTT
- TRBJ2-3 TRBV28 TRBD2 CASSFLGTSGGVTDTQYF TGTGCCAGCAGTTTCCTCGGGACTAGCGGGGGGGTAACAGATACGCAGTATTTT
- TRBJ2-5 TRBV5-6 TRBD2 CASSLAGGLETQYF TGTGCCAGCAGCTTAGCGGGAGGTTTAGAGACCCAGTACTTC
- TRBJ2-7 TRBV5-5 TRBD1 CASSLQSPGQTYEQYF TGTGCCAGCAGCTTGCAAAGTCCGGGACAGACCTACGAGCAGTACTTC
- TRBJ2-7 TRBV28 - CASSPGQSYEQYF TGTGCCAGCAGCCCGGGCCAATCCTACGAGCAGTACTTC
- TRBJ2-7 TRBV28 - CASRTRGLRLQQYF TGTGCCAGCAGGACCAGGGGCCTCCGCCTCCAGCAGTACTTC
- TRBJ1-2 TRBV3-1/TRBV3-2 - CASSQDYGYTF TGTGCCAGCAGCCAAGACTATGGCTACACCTTC
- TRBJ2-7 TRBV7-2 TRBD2 CASSLWIAGPAYEQYF TGTGCCAGCAGCTTATGGATAGCGGGGCCAGCCTACGAGCAGTACTTC
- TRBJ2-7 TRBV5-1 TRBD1 CASSLGGTGIYEQYF TGCGCCAGCAGCTTGGGCGGGACAGGGATCTACGAGCAGTACTTC
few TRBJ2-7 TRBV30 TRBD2 CAWRGTSGRERYEQYF TGTGCCTGGAGAGGGACTAGCGGGAGGGAACGTTACGAGCAGTACTTC
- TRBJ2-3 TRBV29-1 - CSVERQALNTQYF TGCAGCGTGGAGAGGCAGGCATTAAATACGCAGTATTTT
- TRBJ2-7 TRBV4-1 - CASSQASSAYEQYF TGCGCCAGCAGCCAAGCGTCTAGTGCCTACGAGCAGTACTTC
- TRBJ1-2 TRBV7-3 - CASSPTGFPIYGYTF TGTGCCAGCAGCCCTACAGGGTTTCCAATCTATGGCTACACCTTC